This T cell receptor beta chain was sequenced during a study of T cell changes during pregnancy in multiple sclerosis. Germline V gene data show CDR1 as SQVTM and CDR2 as ANQGSEA. Trimming cost V 7 bases and J 1 base, with 16 bases left between them. CDR3 length equals 14 residues. Measured with immunoSEQ multiplex PCR; TCRdb has only the in-frame clones, and not every one. This table has some 63,000 clones, 90% to 95% appearing once. Sequenced material: peripheral blood, taken before pregnancy. The gene calls are TRBV29-1 and TRBJ1-1; D possibly corresponds to TRBD1 (5 bases). The TCR originated in a female donor with multiple sclerosis, enrolled in a pregnancy study. The DNA of the CDR3 is TGCAGCGGGGCAGGGAGGAGGGCGAACACTGAAGCTTTCTTT. This sequence encodes CSGAGRRANTEAFF.